This T cell receptor (beta chain) was captured by sequencing in a study of human T cells and chemical hapten exposure. Points from the study as a whole: Patch test score showed a positive correlation with PT1 expanded TCR counts. Among expanded TCRs, significantly more large CDR3 similarity clusters formed than among controls. It should be noted that donors had alopecia, so their immune response may differ from healthy people's.

The CDR3 consists of 14 residues. CDR1 and CDR2 from the germline V gene are MNHEY and SVGAGI. Trimming shortened V by 5 bases and J by 1 base, and 11 bases separated the two germline ends. A single record per CDR3 protein comes from TCRdb applying MiXCR to the RACE reads. The sample yields about 340,000 distinct CDR3 sequences, roughly 6.9% seen once. Notes on this clonotype: The antigen remains unidentified.

Regarding time point: patch test 1, 2 weeks after DPC sensitization. Specified treatment: therapeutic diphenylcyclopropenone sensitization with weekly scalp DPC. Ahead of applying each patch test, blood was sampled. The source of this sequence is a woman aged 18-29 years with alopecia areata. Some clones in this sample may be carry-over from other donors' samples. This chain links TRBV6-5 with TRBJ2-5; D may be TRBD2 (5 bases). The sequencing here drew on whole blood, taken in connection with sensitization to the hapten diphenylcyclopropenone (DPC). The CDR3 region is CASSPEGRQETQYF. CDR3 in DNA: TGTGCCAGCAGTCCTGAGGGTCGCCAAGAGACCCAGTACTTC.